Following are 23 T cell receptor beta chains from one sample sequenced in a study of PD-L1 blockade in urothelial cancer. Measured with immunoSEQ multiplex PCR; TCRdb has only the in-frame clones, and not every one. The table records about 56,000 clones, 85% to 90% of them present only once. Specimen: PBMCs, collected around atezolizumab (anti-PD-L1) treatment. Receptors were obtained from a man aged 45 to 65 with urothelial cancer.

The chain recombines TRBV11-2 with TRBJ2-3, with TRBD2 identical over 11 bases. V dropped 1 base and J dropped 4; count of bases not matched to a gene: 1. Germline lookup yields CDR1 SGHAT and CDR2 FQNNGV. The CDR3 runs 15 residues. The CDR3 here is CASSLGLAGPDTQYF. The CDR3 DNA reads as TGTGCCAGCAGCTTAGGACTAGCGGGACCAGATACGCAGTATTTT.

V and J are TRBV11-2 and TRBJ2-4; D gene ambiguous. In germline, CDR1 is SGHAT, CDR2 FQNNGV. V lost 3 bases to trimming and J lost 2 bases, with 8 bases between them. This CDR3 has 14 residues. The CDR3 DNA is TGTGCCAGCAGCTTTGTGGAGTCCAAAAACATTCAGTACTTC. Its translation is CASSFVESKNIQYF.

This clone is deemed medium-sized (0.01 to 0.1%). The sample contains more than one DNA sequence encoding this CDR3. The chain employs TRBV6-6 and TRBJ1-5; weak D call: TRBD1 (6 bases). Germline CDR1 MNHNY, CDR2 SVGAGI (reference sequence). The V and J ends lost 6 bases and 1 base respectively, with 7 bases between them. The CDR3 has 13 residues. The chain's CDR3 is CASRDRSNQPQHF. DNA for the CDR3: TGTGCCAGCAGAGACAGGAGCAATCAGCCCCAGCATTTT.

The V gene is TRBV5-4, the J gene TRBJ2-2, with 11 nucleotides matching TRBD2. CDR1 and CDR2 from the germline V gene are SGHNT and YYREEE (reference sequence). V lost 5 bases to trimming and J lost 4 bases; unmatched junction nucleotides: 10. CDR3 length equals 17 residues. The CDR3 reads CASSPGTSGPLTGELFF. CDR3 DNA: TGTGCCAGCAGTCCCGGGACTAGCGGTCCCCTCACCGGGGAGCTGTTTTTT.

The genes are TRBV6-1 and TRBJ1-5; D might be TRBD1 (6 bases). V dropped 7 bases and J dropped 2 bases, with 15 bases sitting between them. Germline values: CDR1 MNHNS, CDR2 SASEGT. CDR3 length: 15 amino acids. CDR3 region: CASMRQGNGNQPQHF. CDR3 in DNA: TGTGCCAGCATGAGGCAGGGGAACGGCAATCAGCCCCAGCATTTT.

The rearrangement uses TRBV11-2 and TRBJ1-6; TRBD1 aligns across 9 bases. Trimming at V came to 8 bases and at J to 5 bases, leaving 10 bases not matched to a gene. CDR1 SGHAT and CDR2 FQNNGV come from the germline V gene. CDR3 length: 16 residues. The CDR3 DNA is TGTGCCAGCCACTTCGGGACAGGGTCCCATAATTCACCCCTCCACTTT. Translation gives CASHFGTGSHNSPLHF.

This chain links TRBV5-1 with TRBJ2-1, with TRBD2 identical over 13 bases. Germline V lookup: CDR1 SGHRS, CDR2 YFSETQ. The CDR3 contains 18 residues. After removal of 4 bases from V and 5 bases from J, the junction contained 12 bases not matched to a gene. CDR3 loop: CASSLGGSLAGGDNEQFF. Written as DNA, the CDR3 is TGCGCCAGCAGCCTGGGGGGATCACTAGCGGGAGGGGACAATGAGCAGTTCTTC.

The chain uses TRBV11-2 and TRBJ2-7; 10 bases align to TRBD2. Per the germline V gene, CDR1 is SGHAT and CDR2 is FQNNGV. The junction had 3 bases not matched to a gene; V was cut back by 3 bases and J by 4 bases. The CDR3 runs to 14 residues. The CDR3 region is CASSLGLARYEQYF. The DNA of the CDR3 is TGTGCCAGCAGCTTGGGACTAGCGAGGTACGAGCAGTACTTC.

The V and J genes are TRBV7-8 and TRBJ2-4; D is unresolved. Trimming removed 3 bases from V and 0 bases from J, with 18 bases in between. The CDR3 is 18 residues long. Germline V gene sequence: CDR1 SGHVS, CDR2 FQNEAQ. The CDR3 here is CASSFPPQLVKAKNIQYF. The CDR3 DNA follows: TGTGCCAGCAGCTTCCCTCCTCAACTGGTTAAAGCCAAAAACATTCAGTACTTC.

V gene TRBV6-5 combines with J gene TRBJ1-1; possible D gene TRBD1, 6 bases. Trimming pared 6 bases from V and 4 bases from J, leaving 12 bases between. CDR3 length: 13 residues. Germline assignment: CDR1 MNHEY and CDR2 SVGAGI. CDR3 in DNA: TGTGCCAGCAGGGCAGGGGTGGCCACTGAAGCTTTCTTT. Translated, it gives CASRAGVATEAFF.

V is TRBV11-2 and J is TRBJ2-3; 13 bases match TRBD2. The CDR3 totals 17 residues. The trim removed 5 bases at V and 2 bases at J, leaving 7 bases unmatched. In germline, CDR1 is SGHAT, CDR2 FQNNGV. Written as DNA, the CDR3 is TGTGCCAGCAGCCTCTGGACTAGCGGGAGCCCCACAGATACGCAGTATTTT. Protein sequence: CASSLWTSGSPTDTQYF.

The CDR3 loop reads CASSDTSQQREQYF. The CDR3, as DNA: TGTGCCAGCAGTGACACTAGCCAACAACGGGAGCAGTACTTC. V and J are TRBV2 and TRBJ2-5, with TRBD2 as a possible D gene (6 bases). V dropped 3 bases and J dropped 11 bases, with 19 bases sitting between them. The CDR3 totals 14 residues. CDR1 and CDR2 (germline): SNHLY, FYNNEI.

This sequence joins TRBV2 and TRBJ2-3; the match to TRBD2 covers 8 bases. CDR1 SNHLY and CDR2 FYNNEI come from the germline V gene. CDR3 length: 13 amino acids. The trim removed 4 bases at V and 5 bases at J, leaving 2 bases unmatched. The CDR3 sequence is CASSGAGGDTQYF. The CDR3 DNA reads as TGTGCCAGCAGTGGTGCGGGAGGAGATACGCAGTATTTT.

The chain carries TRBV6-6 and TRBJ2-2, with a possible D match to TRBD2 (5 bases). Trimming shortened V by 1 base and J by 6 bases, and 15 bases separated the two germline ends. The CDR3 sequence is 16 residues long. The germline gives CDR1 MNHNY, CDR2 SVGAGI (reference sequence). The DNA of the CDR3 is TGTGCCAGCAGTTACTGGGTAGTGGGCGGGTCCGGGGAGCTGTTTTTT. Amino acids: CASSYWVVGGSGELFF.

This clone occurred a few times. V gene TRBV11-1 combines with J gene TRBJ2-2; 14 bases are shared with TRBD2. Germline loops: CDR1 SGHAT, CDR2 FQDESV (reference sequence). V lost 5 bases, J lost 1 base, and 3 bases stayed unmatched. The CDR3 has 17 amino acids. CDR3 sequence reads: CASSPGLAGVNTGELFF. The CDR3 nucleotides read TGTGCCAGCAGCCCGGGACTAGCGGGAGTGAACACCGGGGAGCTGTTTTTT.

The chain links TRBV9 to TRBJ1-3, with D maybe TRBD1 (6 bases). This CDR3 spans 16 amino acids. CDR1 is SGDLS and CDR2 is YYNGEE in the germline V gene. V lost 0 bases and J 0 bases, leaving 10 bases between the germline ends. The CDR3 is CASSVAGQSSGNTIYF. CDR3 sequence (DNA): TGTGCCAGCAGCGTAGCCGGACAGAGCTCTGGAAACACCATATATTTT.

The chain links TRBV5-1 to TRBJ2-1, with 9 nucleotides matching TRBD2. The J segment lost 5 bases and the V segment lost 0 bases, leaving 9 bases of the junction unmatched. CDR3 length: 17 amino acids. CDR1 is SGHRS, CDR2 YFSETQ, per germline. CDR3 protein: CASSLGSWTSVNNEQFF. In DNA form, the CDR3 reads TGCGCCAGCAGCTTGGGAAGTTGGACTAGCGTTAACAATGAGCAGTTCTTC. The entire variable domain, with the rest obtained from reference TRBV5-1 and TRBJ2-1, is as follows: KAGVTQTPRYLIKTRGQQVTLSCSPISGHRSVSWYQQTPGQGLQFLFEYFSETQRNKGNFPGRFSGRQFSNSRSEMNVSTLELGDSALYLCASSLGSWTSVNNEQFFGPGTRLTVL.

The chain joins TRBV4-2 to TRBJ2-3; TRBD2 is a possible D gene (6 bases). With 4 bases removed from V and 2 bases from J, the gap between germline ends came to 19 bases. CDR1 is LGHNA, CDR2 YNFKEQ, per germline. The CDR3 contains 17 residues. CDR3 protein: CASSRSRGSGDTDTQYF. As DNA, the CDR3 is TGTGCCAGCAGCCGCTCACGAGGTAGCGGAGACACAGATACGCAGTATTTT.

This clone has a single count. This chain links TRBV28 with TRBJ2-1; 10 bases match TRBD2. The V segment lost 5 bases and the J segment 0 bases; nucleotides outside the gene matches: 7. The CDR3 has 17 residues. Germline-derived CDR1 and CDR2 are MDHEN and SYDVKM. CDR3 sequence (DNA): TGTGCCAGCAGTCCATCGGGACTAGCGAGCTCCTACAATGAGCAGTTCTTC. Translating it yields CASSPSGLASSYNEQFF.

V gene TRBV28 combines with J gene TRBJ1-2; TRBD1 is a possible D gene (6 bases). CDR3 size: 11 residues. Per the germline V gene, CDR1 is MDHEN and CDR2 is SYDVKM. V was pared by 3 bases and J by 7 bases, with 6 bases between. The CDR3 region has the DNA TGTGCCAGCAGTTTGGGGGCTGGCTACACCTTC. Its translation is CASSLGAGYTF.

V and J are TRBV11-2 and TRBJ2-7, with 8 bases that match TRBD1. Germline-derived CDR1 and CDR2 are SGHAT and FQNNGV. The CDR3 is made up of 14 amino acids. With V trimmed by 5 bases and J by 6 bases, 9 bases remained unmatched. The CDR3 coding sequence is TGTGCCAGCAGCCACGTCAGGGGGCCGGGCGAGCAGTACTTC. Amino acid sequence: CASSHVRGPGEQYF.

The chain joins TRBV4-1 to TRBJ2-1; D is possibly TRBD2 (6 bases). V was clipped by 3 bases and J by 10 bases, with 22 bases between them. The CDR3 loop spans 16 amino acids. Looked up from germline, CDR1 is MGHRA and CDR2 is YSYEKL. The CDR3 DNA sequence: TGCGCCAGCAGCCACCTCGGGAGATCTGTTTCTAGGGAGCAGTTCTTC. This gives the protein CASSHLGRSVSREQFF.

The gene calls are TRBV19 and TRBJ2-5, with 12 nucleotides matching TRBD1. The CDR3 loop spans 15 amino acids. V was pared by 3 bases and J by 5 bases, with 4 bases of the junction left unmatched. Germline CDR1 reads LNHDA; CDR2 reads SQIVND (reference sequence). The CDR3 nucleotides read TGTGCCAGTAGTATCCGGGACAGGGGGCTCGAGACCCAGTACTTC. It encodes CASSIRDRGLETQYF.